What follows are 27 T cell receptor beta chains derived from one specimen sequenced in a study of blood T cells in healthy people across ages (dated by TCRdb to the mid-2010s). The method behind the library was 5' RACE. This sample was sequenced with an Illumina HiSeq 2500. The second PCR ran for roughly 6 to 11 cycles and used a J-beta primer mix along with a sample-barcoded 5' primer. Using fastp at Q25 and MiXCR, TCRdb reprocessed the public reads and kept productive beta chains. Rows are combined by CDR3 protein, so each entry shows the most common genes and DNA. Counted in this sample were hundreds of thousands of distinct CDR3 sequences; 40% to 65% of them appeared once. The ten largest make up approximately 13% of the sample. What was sequenced was blood. These receptors were taken from a woman of 80 years or more in good health.

This clonotype has only a few counts. V and J are TRBV5-1 and TRBJ1-4; unclear D gene. Trimming pared 0 bases from V and 4 bases from J, leaving 10 bases between. The CDR3 contains 15 residues. Germline-derived CDR1 and CDR2 are SGHRS and YFSETQ. CDR3 loop: CASSLASKGNEKLFF. For the CDR3, the DNA is TGCGCCAGCAGCTTGGCCAGCAAGGGTAATGAAAAACTGTTTTTT.

V usage is TRBV15 and J usage is TRBJ2-5; D gene unclear. The CDR3 is 13 residues long. The V and J ends lost 0 bases and 2 bases respectively, with 4 bases between them. Germline V gene data show CDR1 as LNHNV and CDR2 as YYDKDF (reference sequence). For the CDR3, the DNA is TGTGCCACCAGCAGAGAGTTACAAGAGACCCAGTACTTC. Translation: CATSRELQETQYF.

Many counts were recorded for this clonotype. The chain recombines TRBV29-1 with TRBJ2-7; no clear D. The germline V and J ends were trimmed by 0 bases and 7 bases, with 13 bases remaining between them. The CDR3 loop spans 13 amino acids. Germline lookup yields CDR1 SQVTM and CDR2 ANQGSEA. The CDR3 is CSVEDPRRVEQYF. CDR3 bases: TGCAGCGTTGAAGATCCCCGCCGGGTAGAGCAGTACTTC.

This chain uses TRBV29-1 with TRBJ2-1; no reliable D call. Germline V lookup: CDR1 SQVTM, CDR2 ANQGSEA. There are 14 residues in the CDR3. V shed 2 bases and J shed 2 bases, with 10 bases lying between them. CDR3 loop: CSVELLSPYNEQFF. CDR3 sequence (DNA): TGCAGCGTTGAATTGCTCAGTCCCTACAATGAGCAGTTCTTC.

This clonotype was counted between two and nine times. V gene TRBV27 combines with J gene TRBJ1-1; possible D gene TRBD1, 5 bases. The V and J ends lost 6 bases and 0 bases respectively, with 11 bases between them. This CDR3 is 14 amino acids long. The V gene's germline CDR1 is MNHEY and CDR2 SMNVEV (reference sequence). CDR3 sequence: CASSQRGLNTEAFF. The CDR3 coding sequence is TGTGCCAGCAGCCAACGGGGACTGAACACTGAAGCTTTCTTT.

V and J are TRBV19 and TRBJ1-2, with 8 nucleotides matching TRBD1. The CDR3 has 15 residues. In germline, CDR1 is LNHDA, CDR2 SQIVND (reference sequence). The CDR3 DNA sequence: TGTGTCAGCCGCTCCCCCTCAGGGGGCGGCTATGGCTACACCTTC. Protein sequence: CVSRSPSGGGYGYTF.

CDR3 nucleotide sequence: TGTGCCAGCAGCCGATCGCGATCGGGACAGAACATTCAGTACTTC. As protein: CASSRSRSGQNIQYF. The chain carries TRBV7-9 and TRBJ2-4; 7 bases map to TRBD1. The CDR3 extends over 15 amino acids. Germline CDR1 is SEHNR and CDR2 is FQNEAQ (reference sequence). V shed 5 bases, J shed 7 bases, and the junction held 11 bases outside the gene matches.

This rearrangement joins TRBV12-3 or TRBV12-4 to TRBJ2-7; TRBD2 aligns across 13 bases. V was clipped by 4 bases and J by 1 base; unmatched bases: 7. This CDR3 is built from 17 residues. The CDR3 region is CASSSRLAGGLSYEQYF. CDR3 nucleotides: TGTGCCAGCAGTTCAAGACTAGCGGGGGGCCTATCCTACGAGCAGTACTTC.

V is TRBV15 and J is TRBJ2-5; D perhaps matches TRBD1 (5 bases). Trimming left V 6 bases short and J 11 bases short, with 19 bases between. The CDR3 has 13 residues. Germline-derived CDR1 and CDR2 are LNHNV and YYDKDF (reference sequence). CDR3 nucleotides: TGTGCCACCAGTCACGGGCCGGACAATGAGCAGTACTTC. Residues: CATSHGPDNEQYF.

V usage is TRBV20-1 and J usage is TRBJ2-7; possible D gene TRBD2, 5 bases. Germline V lookup: CDR1 DFQATT, CDR2 SNEGSKA (reference sequence). V was cut by 3 bases and J by 7 bases, with 22 bases left in between. The CDR3 contains 15 residues. CDR3 DNA: TGCAGTGCTAGCGGCGCGCCGGAGCGGAACAATGAGCAGTACTTC. This codes for CSASGAPERNNEQYF.

This rearrangement joins TRBV15 to TRBJ2-1; D not resolved. The germline gives CDR1 LNHNV, CDR2 YYDKDF (reference sequence). The V end lost 4 bases, the J end lost 8 bases, and 21 bases lay between the germline ends. This CDR3 contains 16 residues. This chain's CDR3 is CATSNGDRGYTDEQFF. The CDR3 nucleotides are TGTGCCACCAGCAACGGTGATCGTGGGTATACCGATGAGCAGTTCTTC.

A remark on this clonotype: A much bigger clone sits one base away, suggesting this may be a read error. This CDR3 is CASSYGGRRKTQYF. Here the CDR3 DNA reads TGTGCCAGCAGTTACGGCGGGAGGAGAAAGACCCAGTACTTC. The J gene is TRBJ2-5, the V gene TRBV6-5; 8 bases fit TRBD2. J was trimmed by 6 bases and V by 2 bases; bases with no gene match: 5. The germline gives CDR1 MNHEY, CDR2 SVGAGI. This CDR3 region has 14 residues.

Details on this clonotype: This could be a read error, since a much larger clone is one nucleotide away. The chain couples TRBV5-1 to TRBJ2-5; 10 nucleotides match TRBD2. Germline V CDR1 and CDR2: SGHRS, YFSETQ. The CDR3 spans 15 residues. After removal of 4 bases from V and 11 bases from J, the junction contained 14 bases not matched to a gene. CDR3 DNA: TGCGCCAGCAGCCCGAGGGTAGCGGGAGGTGGTGAGCAGTACTTC. Translating it yields CASSPRVAGGGEQYF.

Of note for this clonotype: A single base separates this from a much larger clone, so it may be a read error. Because the CDR3 is missing its conserved closing phenylalanine or tryptophan, this is likely a read error. The chain recombines TRBV28 with TRBJ1-2, with D uncertain. The germline V and J ends were trimmed by 6 bases and 4 bases, with 9 bases remaining between them. The germline V gene has CDR1 MDHEN and CDR2 SYDVKM. The CDR3 extends over 12 amino acids. CDR3 sequence: CASRIAGYGYTL. The CDR3 DNA follows: TGTGCCAGCAGAATAGCGGGCTATGGCTACACCTTA.

This clonotype was counted many times. Here the CDR3 reads CASSPPGQGYNEQFF. The DNA of the CDR3 is TGTGCCAGCAGCCCTCCGGGACAGGGCTACAATGAGCAGTTCTTC. The chain is built from TRBV7-8 and TRBJ2-1, with TRBD1 matching 9 bases. V gave up 5 bases and J gave up 3 bases; unmatched junction bases: 5. Germline CDR1 is SGHVS and CDR2 is FQNEAQ. The CDR3 runs to 15 residues.

This chain uses TRBV29-1 with TRBJ2-5; 9 bases align to TRBD1. The J call may be mistaken, given a closer DNA end match to TRBJ2-7. Germline assignment: CDR1 SQVTM and CDR2 ANQGSEA. The CDR3 loop spans 14 amino acids. The CDR3 bases are TGCAGCGTTGATGCCGGGACAGGGAGTAACGAGCAGTACTTC. The encoded protein is CSVDAGTGSNEQYF.

Comment on this clonotype: Possible read error: a much larger clone is one base away. The chain employs TRBV3-1 and TRBJ2-1; 9 positions agree with TRBD1. Trimming removed 3 bases from V and 2 bases from J; junction bases left unmatched: 8. This CDR3 comprises 17 residues. Germline CDR1 LGHDT, CDR2 YNNKEL (reference sequence). The CDR3 region has the DNA TGTGCCAGCAGCCAGAGTCCGGGACAGGGCCCCTACAATGAGCAGTTCTTC. It is translated as CASSQSPGQGPYNEQFF.

On this clonotype itself: Just one base apart from a much larger clone, this may be a read error. The rearrangement uses TRBV5-1 and TRBJ2-5; 15 bases align to TRBD2. From germline, CDR1 is SGHRS and CDR2 YFSETQ. Germline trimming cut 4 bases from V and 11 bases from J; bases unmatched to any gene: 9. This CDR3 has 15 amino acids. CDR3 DNA: TGCGCCAGCAGCCCGGGACTAGCGGGAGGAGTTGAGCAGTACTTC. Protein: CASSPGLAGGVEQYF.

Of note for this clonotype: A much larger clone lies a single base off, so this may be a read error. The chain employs TRBV20-1 and TRBJ2-3, with 12 nucleotides matching TRBD2. V lost 6 bases, J lost 10 bases, and 14 bases stayed unmatched. Germline V lookup: CDR1 DFQATT, CDR2 SNEGSKA (reference sequence). The CDR3 spans 15 residues. CDR3 in amino acids: CSATILAGGFYAQYF. CDR3 DNA sequence: TGCAGTGCAACTATCCTAGCGGGGGGGTTCTATGCGCAGTATTTT.

The V gene is TRBV28, the J gene TRBJ2-1; no clear D gene. From germline, CDR1 is MDHEN and CDR2 SYDVKM. Trimming removed 2 bases at V and 6 bases at J, with 14 bases between. There are 15 residues in the CDR3. CDR3 nucleotide sequence: TGTGCCAGCAGTTTAGATTCCAAGGGTTCCAATGAGCAGTTCTTC. Protein product: CASSLDSKGSNEQFF.

The V gene is TRBV11-3, the J gene TRBJ2-7; 9 bases map to TRBD2. The CDR3 extends over 16 amino acids. CDR1 and CDR2 from the germline V gene are SGHNT and YENEEA. The V and J ends lost 1 base and 3 bases, in that order; junction bases with no gene match: 7. CDR3 region: CASSLGCPSGNYEQYF. CDR3 DNA sequence: TGTGCCAGCAGCTTAGGCTGTCCTAGCGGGAACTACGAGCAGTACTTC.

This clonotype was found many times. The chain employs TRBV20-1 and TRBJ2-7; unclear D gene. There are 13 residues in the CDR3. Germline assignment: CDR1 DFQATT and CDR2 SNEGSKA (reference sequence). Trimming left V 0 bases short and J 3 bases short, with 9 bases between. Here the CDR3 reads CSARDTLRYEQYF. The CDR3 nucleotides read TGCAGTGCTAGAGATACCCTTCGCTACGAGCAGTACTTC.

The V call is TRBV9, the J call TRBJ2-3; D perhaps matches TRBD1 (6 bases). The CDR3 contains 17 residues. CDR1 and CDR2 from the germline V gene are SGDLS and YYNGEE. Trimming took 4 bases from V and 4 from J, leaving 22 bases between them. The CDR3 nucleotides read TGTGCCAGCAGCCCCCAGACAGGCCCCCCCTACGCAGATACGCAGTATTTT. Translated, it gives CASSPQTGPPYADTQYF. Supplemented by reference TRBV9 and TRBJ2-3, the full variable domain reads DSGVTQTPKHLITATGQRVTLRCSPRSGDLSVYWYQQSLDQGLQFLIQYYNGEERAKGNILERFSAQQFPDLHSELNLSSLELGDSALYFCASSPQTGPPYADTQYFGPGTRLTVL.

This clonotype was found a few times. The chain recombines TRBV3-1 with TRBJ2-3; D remains ambiguous. CDR1 LGHDT and CDR2 YNNKEL come from the germline V gene (reference sequence). The CDR3 spans 13 residues. V was trimmed by 2 bases and J by 4 bases, leaving 7 bases between them. Here the CDR3 DNA reads TGTGCCAGCAGCCAAAGCGTAGCAGATACGCAGTATTTT. Protein: CASSQSVADTQYF.

The genes are TRBV7-7 and TRBJ2-1; TRBD2 aligns across 10 bases. The last part of the DNA fits TRBJ2-7 better; the J call may be wrong. CDR1 is SSHAT, CDR2 FNYEAQ, per germline (reference sequence). The length of the CDR3 is 18 residues. The CDR3 DNA reads TGTGCCAGCAGCTTAGACTGGGCTAGCGGGAGTCATGCCAATGAGCAGTACTTC. It encodes CASSLDWASGSHANEQYF.

The V call is TRBV6-5, the J call TRBJ1-6; D unresolved. The CDR3 extends over 13 amino acids. V lost 6 bases, J lost 7 bases, and 10 bases lay in between. Per the germline V gene, CDR1 is MNHEY and CDR2 is SVGAGI. In DNA, the CDR3 is TGTGCCAGCAGGCCAAGGAACAATTCACCCCTCCACTTT. It translates to CASRPRNNSPLHF.

The chain couples TRBV27 to TRBJ2-7; D tentatively reads TRBD1 or TRBD2 (5 bases each). Germline V gene lookup returns CDR1 MNHEY and CDR2 SMNVEV (reference sequence). The ends were cut back, 5 bases at V and 2 bases at J, with 16 bases in the middle. The CDR3 spans 15 residues. The CDR3 loop reads CASSPGGGRPYEQYF. Here the CDR3 DNA reads TGTGCCAGCAGTCCCGGTGGGGGACGCCCCTACGAGCAGTACTTC.